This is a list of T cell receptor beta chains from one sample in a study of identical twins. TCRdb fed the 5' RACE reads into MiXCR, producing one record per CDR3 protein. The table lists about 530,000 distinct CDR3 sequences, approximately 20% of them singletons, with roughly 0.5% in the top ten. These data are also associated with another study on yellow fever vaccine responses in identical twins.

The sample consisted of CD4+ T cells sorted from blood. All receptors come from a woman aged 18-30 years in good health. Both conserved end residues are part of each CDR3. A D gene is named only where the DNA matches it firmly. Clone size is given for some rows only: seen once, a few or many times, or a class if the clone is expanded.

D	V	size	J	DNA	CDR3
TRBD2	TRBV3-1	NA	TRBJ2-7	TGTGCCAGCAGCTCACCACGCGGTAGCGGGACGTACGAGCAGTACTTC	CASSSPRGSGTYEQYF
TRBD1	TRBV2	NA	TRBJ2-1	TGTGCCACCGGGACAGGGACTGGGAATGAGCAGTTCTTC	CATGTGTGNEQFF
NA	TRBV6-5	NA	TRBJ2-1	TGTGCCAGCAGGGCGCGATCGGGTGAGCAGTTCTTC	CASRARSGEQFF
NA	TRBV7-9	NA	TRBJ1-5	TGTGCCAGCAGCCGACAGAGGGATCAGCCCCAGCATTTT	CASSRQRDQPQHF
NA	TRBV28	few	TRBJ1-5	TGTGCCAGCAGTTTACCGAAAGGGAGCAATCAGCCCCAGCATTTT	CASSLPKGSNQPQHF
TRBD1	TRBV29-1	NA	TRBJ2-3	TGCAGCGCCCCCGGGACAGGGGGCACAGATACGCAGTATTTT	CSAPGTGGTDTQYF
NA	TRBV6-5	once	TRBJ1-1	TGTGCCAGCAGTTACTGGGCGGCAGCTTCGAACACTGAAGCTTTCTTT	CASSYWAAASNTEAFF
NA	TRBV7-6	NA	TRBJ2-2	TGTGCCAGCAGCTTAGGGGCCCTAGGGGCCGGGGAGCTGTTTTTT	CASSLGALGAGELFF
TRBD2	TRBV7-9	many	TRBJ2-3	TGTGCCAGCAGCTCCGGGGGGGATACGCAGTATTTT	CASSSGGDTQYF
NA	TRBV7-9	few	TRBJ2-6	TGTGCCAGCAGCTCAGCTGGTCTCTCTGGGGCCAACGTCCTGACTTTC	CASSSAGLSGANVLTF
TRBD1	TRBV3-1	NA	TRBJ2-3	TGTGCCAGCAGCCAAGATCTAGGAGGCAGGGGGGATACGCAGTATTTT	CASSQDLGGRGDTQYF
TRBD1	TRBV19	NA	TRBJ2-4	TGTGCCAGTACGCGACAGGGGAAACTTCTAGCCAAAAACATTCAGTACTTC	CASTRQGKLLAKNIQYF
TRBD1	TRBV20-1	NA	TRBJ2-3	TGCAGTGCTCCCCCAGGGGGCTCCACAGATACGCAGTATTTT	CSAPPGGSTDTQYF
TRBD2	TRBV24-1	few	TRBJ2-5	TGTGCCACCAGTGAGATGTCTAGCGGAGCCCAAGAGACCCAGTACTTC	CATSEMSSGAQETQYF
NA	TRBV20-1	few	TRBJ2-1	TGCAGTGCTAGAGAAGGTACCAGGGTCGTATACAATGAGCAGTTCTTC	CSAREGTRVVYNEQFF
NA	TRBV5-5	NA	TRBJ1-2	TGTGCCAGCAGCTTGGCCCCCACCGTAACTGTTGACTATGGCTACACCTTC	CASSLAPTVTVDYGYTF
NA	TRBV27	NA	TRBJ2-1	TGTGCCAGCAGTATTCGACAGACGTACAATGAGCAGTTCTTC	CASSIRQTYNEQFF
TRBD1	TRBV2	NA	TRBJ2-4	TGTGCCAGCAGCCCGTCGGGACAGGGATACATTCAGTACTTC	CASSPSGQGYIQYF
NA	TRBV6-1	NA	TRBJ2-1	TGTGCCAGCAGTAAGGGACCCAACTCCTACAATGAGCAGTTCTTC	CASSKGPNSYNEQFF
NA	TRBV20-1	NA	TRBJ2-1	TGCAGTGCTAGAGAAACAGCCGATGAGCAGTTCTTC	CSARETADEQFF
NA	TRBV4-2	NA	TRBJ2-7	TGTGCCAGCAGCTCTGCCCGGGTTGGGCCCGCCTACGAGCAGTACTTC	CASSSARVGPAYEQYF
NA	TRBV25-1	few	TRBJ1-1	TGTGCCAGCAGTGCCACAGGCTTTGAAGCTTTCTTT	CASSATGFEAFF
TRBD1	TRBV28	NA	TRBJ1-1	TGTGCCAGCAGTTTAAGAGGGACAGGGGGCCGCACTGAAGCTTTCTTT	CASSLRGTGGRTEAFF
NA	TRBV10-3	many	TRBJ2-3	TGTGCCATCAGTGAGGACCCAGCCCCGGGTACGCAGTATTTT	CAISEDPAPGTQYF
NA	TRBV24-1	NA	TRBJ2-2	TGTGCCACCAGTGATTTTGGCGGGCGCAACACCGGGGAGCTGTTTTTT	CATSDFGGRNTGELFF